The 8 T cell receptor beta chains in this list originate from one sample, sequenced in a study of cytomegalovirus exposure and HLA in healthy donors. Both 60 Vbeta primers and 13 Jbeta primers went into the PCR. Using immunoSEQ multiplex PCR, the repertoire was profiled, and TCRdb retains in-frame clones only, with some absent. The sample records about 92,000 clones, approximately 80% being singletons. The sequenced material came from PBMCs. The receptors derive from a young man in good health and CMV-seronegative.

J is TRBJ2-2 and V is TRBV2, with TRBD2 as a possible D gene (5 bases). Trimming left V 6 bases short and J 5 bases short, with 10 bases between. Germline CDR1 reads SNHLY; CDR2 reads FYNNEI. The CDR3 has 13 amino acids. CDR3 residues: CASSREGTGELFF. The CDR3 DNA is TGTGCCAGCAGCCGGGAAGGTACCGGGGAGCTGTTTTTT.

The chain combines TRBV4-1 with TRBJ2-3; 10 bases fit TRBD1. Looked up from germline, CDR1 is MGHRA and CDR2 is YSYEKL. V shed 7 bases and J 5 bases; nucleotides not matched to a gene: 12. The CDR3 runs 16 residues. The CDR3 spells CASKEFPDRGEDTQYF. Here the CDR3 DNA reads TGCGCCAGCAAGGAATTTCCGGACAGGGGGGAAGATACGCAGTATTTT.

This chain links TRBV10-3 with TRBJ1-2, with D possibly TRBD1 on 5 matching bases. This CDR3 contains 16 residues. Germline loops: CDR1 ENHRY, CDR2 SYGVKD. Trimming stripped 3 bases from V and 6 bases from J, with 20 bases between. The CDR3 DNA follows: TGTGCCATCAGTGAAAGGCTAGACAGTTTGATCGATGGCTACACCTTC. Residues: CAISERLDSLIDGYTF.

The chain recombines TRBV7-6 with TRBJ1-1, with D perhaps TRBD1 (5 bases). The CDR3 runs to 12 residues. Germline loops: CDR1 SGHVS, CDR2 FNYEAQ. The V and J ends lost 5 bases and 9 bases respectively, with 13 bases between them. CDR3 in amino acids: CASSQGSFKAFF. The DNA of the CDR3 is TGTGCCAGCAGCCAGGGCTCCTTCAAAGCTTTCTTT.

This chain connects TRBV29-1 to TRBJ2-7; 10 nucleotides agree with TRBD1. CDR3 length equals 14 residues. The germline gives CDR1 SQVTM, CDR2 ANQGSEA. J was trimmed by 3 bases and V by 6 bases; bases with no gene match: 8. Here the CDR3 reads CSVGGGQGDYEQYF. CDR3 nucleotide sequence: TGCAGCGTGGGGGGCGGACAGGGGGACTACGAGCAGTACTTC.

The gene calls are TRBV18 and TRBJ1-2, with 7 nucleotides matching TRBD1. CDR3 size: 15 residues. In germline, CDR1 is KGHSH, CDR2 LQKENI. J lost 0 bases, V lost 4 bases, and 5 bases had no gene match. The CDR3 protein is CASSLGDRANYGYTF. For the CDR3, the DNA is TGTGCCAGCTCACTGGGAGACAGGGCTAACTATGGCTACACCTTC.

The V call is TRBV5-1, the J call TRBJ2-1; 10 positions agree with TRBD1. J lost 4 bases, V lost 0 bases, and 1 base had no gene match. Germline CDR1 reads SGHRS; CDR2 reads YFSETQ. The CDR3 loop spans 15 amino acids. The CDR3 is CASSLGQGAYNEQFF. CDR3 nucleotide sequence: TGCGCCAGCAGCTTGGGACAGGGGGCTTACAATGAGCAGTTCTTC.

The chain couples TRBV15 to TRBJ1-2; 8 positions agree with TRBD1. CDR3 length: 14 residues. Germline V gene data show CDR1 as LNHNV and CDR2 as YYDKDF (reference sequence). V trimming: 5 bases; J trimming: 5 bases; junction bases outside the gene matches: 7. The CDR3 protein is CATSAGQEGYGYTF. CDR3 sequence (DNA): TGTGCCACCAGCGCGGGACAGGAAGGATATGGCTACACCTTC. Filled out from reference TRBV15 and TRBJ1-2, the complete variable domain reads DAMVIQNPRYQVTQFGKPVTLSCSQTLNHNVMYWYQQKSSQAPKLLFHYYDKDFNNEADTPDNFQSRRPNTSFCFLDIRSPGLGDTAMYLCATSAGQEGYGYTFGSGTRLTVV.